This T cell receptor (beta chain) was sequenced during a study of vaccination effects on CD4 cells after COVID-19. The study's findings and limits: Convalescent patients were scarce, and early post-infection timepoints were absent.

Assay: immunoSEQ multiplex PCR; the TCRdb copy retains only in-frame clones and omits some. The data show some 40,000 clones, about two thirds seen once. Germline values: CDR1 SGDLS, CDR2 YYNGEE. This CDR3 has 14 amino acids. V lost 3 bases and J lost 4; bases outside the gene matches: 5. The ViraFEST assay expanded antigen-specific CD4+ T cells with viral peptide pools before sequencing. Subsequent to a culture period of 10 to 11 days, CD4+ T cells were isolated. From March to December 2020, the person had a SARS-CoV-2 infection that was confirmed by PCR. The researchers cultured around 2 million PBMC per well with around 9.2 IU/ml IL-2 and roughly 10 ug/ml peptides. In the cultures, half the medium was exchanged for IL-2 medium on days 3 and 7. This clone was recorded once. Its specificity is not known.

The genes are TRBV9 and TRBJ2-7, with 9 bases matching TRBD1. The TCR sequence derives from a human donor who had a prior SARS-CoV-2 infection. Source: CD4+ T cells from PBMCs cultured with HCoV-NL63 spike peptides, taken before COVID-19 vaccination. The CDR3 DNA reads TGTGCCAGCAGCGCCGGACAGGGGTGGTACGAGCAGTACTTC. Amino acid sequence: CASSAGQGWYEQYF.